This T cell receptor beta chain appears in the sequencing data of a study of T cell changes during pregnancy in multiple sclerosis. Germline V gene data show CDR1 as SEHNR and CDR2 as FQNEAQ (reference sequence). The germline V and J ends were trimmed by 5 bases and 0 bases, with 10 bases remaining between them. CDR3 length equals 14 residues. TCRdb keeps only in-frame clones here, not all; method: immunoSEQ multiplex PCR. Of under 50,000 clones in the sample, more than 70% are singletons; the top ten hold approximately 4%. The TCR comes from a female donor with multiple sclerosis, enrolled in a pregnancy study. Material: CD8+ T cells from peripheral blood mononuclear cells, obtained in the first trimester of pregnancy. The genes are TRBV7-9 and TRBJ1-2, with D possibly matching TRBD1 (5 bases). The CDR3 coding sequence is TGTGCCAGCAGCCAACAGGAGCCTAACTATGGCTACACCTTC. Translating it yields CASSQQEPNYGYTF.